The 7 T cell receptor beta chains below all came from one sample that was sequenced in a study of human T cells and chemical hapten exposure. Time point specified: patch test 2, 6 weeks after DPC sensitization. The treatment: therapeutic diphenylcyclopropenone sensitization with weekly scalp DPC. MiXCR was run by TCRdb on the RACE reads, yielding one entry per CDR3 protein. The profile shows just over 350,000 distinct CDR3 sequences, about 6.9% of them singletons. Sequencing was performed on whole blood, taken in connection with sensitization to the hapten diphenylcyclopropenone (DPC). The receptor set was obtained from a woman aged 18-29 years with alopecia areata. Some clones in this sample may be carry-over from other donors' samples.

The chain joins TRBV19 to TRBJ2-2, with D possibly matching TRBD2 (6 bases). Per germline, CDR1 LNHDA and CDR2 SQIVND (reference sequence). V was shortened by 8 bases and J by 2 bases, with 21 bases between the two germline ends. The length of the CDR3 is 17 residues. The CDR3 DNA is TGTGCCAGTTCCCCACCACATCAGGGAGGAAACACCGGGGAGCTGTTTTTT. As protein: CASSPPHQGGNTGELFF.

The chain is built from TRBV3-1 and TRBJ2-4, with D perhaps given as TRBD1 or TRBD2 (5 bases each). V was pared by 4 bases and J by 0 bases, with 19 bases between. CDR3 length: 18 amino acids. Germline CDR1 reads LGHDT; CDR2 reads YNNKEL (reference sequence). The CDR3 DNA sequence: TGTGCCAGCAGCCCCTGGGGCCGGGCCGAGGGAGCCAAAAACATTCAGTACTTC. Protein sequence: CASSPWGRAEGAKNIQYF.

The J gene is TRBJ1-6, the V gene TRBV7-9; no reliable D call. V lost 6 bases to trimming and J lost 2 bases, with 14 bases between them. The CDR3 spans 16 residues. Germline values: CDR1 SEHNR, CDR2 FQNEAQ (reference sequence). CDR3 sequence: CASRQTTETYNSPLHF. In nucleotides, the CDR3 is TGTGCCAGCAGACAAACGACTGAAACCTATAATTCACCCCTCCACTTT.

This clonotype has at least ten counts. CDR3 in DNA: TGCGCCAGCAGCCAAGAGACAGGGGGCTCTCAGCCCCAGCATTTT. It translates to CASSQETGGSQPQHF. The rearrangement joins TRBV4-3 to TRBJ1-5, with 10 bases identical to TRBD1. V trimming: 0 bases; J trimming: 6 bases; junction bases outside the gene matches: 2. CDR1 and CDR2 from the germline V gene are LGHNA and YSLEER. The CDR3 is 15 residues long.

This clonotype has a handful of counts. This chain connects TRBV10-3 to TRBJ2-3; 8 nucleotides align to TRBD1. This CDR3 has 13 amino acids. Germline assignment: CDR1 ENHRY and CDR2 SYGVKD. The V and J ends lost 11 bases and 5 bases, in that order; junction bases with no gene match: 9. The CDR3 sequence is CAVGQGSGDTQYF. The CDR3 DNA reads as TGTGCCGTCGGACAGGGATCAGGAGATACGCAGTATTTT.

This chain links TRBV6-2 or TRBV6-3 with TRBJ1-6, with 8 positions matching TRBD1. The ends lost 2 bases at V and 9 bases at J; junction bases unmatched: 3. Germline CDR1 and CDR2: MNHEY and SVGEGT. CDR3 length: 14 residues. The CDR3 sequence is CASSYGTGLSPLHF. The CDR3 DNA follows: TGTGCCAGCAGTTACGGGACAGGACTTTCACCCCTCCACTTT.

This clonotype was recorded a few times. This chain links TRBV28 with TRBJ2-7; D is unresolved. V was shortened by 10 bases and J by 2 bases, with 9 bases between the two germline ends. The CDR3 loop spans 11 amino acids. CDR1 MDHEN and CDR2 SYDVKM come from the germline V gene. The DNA of the CDR3 is TGTGCCATCACTGGGCCCTACGAGCAGTACTTC. It codes for CAITGPYEQYF.